Below, 8 T cell receptor beta chains from the same sample are listed, as sequenced in a study of T cell repertoires in cytomegalovirus infection (dated by TCRdb to between 2018 and 2021). These receptors lack a known antigen. The run used an Illumina HiSeq 1500. TCRdb trimmed the raw reads at Q25, called clones with MiXCR and kept productive beta chains. CDR3 protein sequences are deduplicated, and each keeps its most common genes and DNA. In all, the sample holds roughly 120,000 distinct CDR3 sequences, and roughly a tenth of those were seen once. The top ten constitute approximately 31% of the sample. Sequenced input: PBMCs, sequenced either directly or after in vitro stimulation (not recorded which). The receptor set was obtained from a human donor in good health (CMV status not recorded). Some clones in this sample may be carry-over from other donors' samples.

Ten or more counts support this clonotype. The J gene is TRBJ2-3, the V gene TRBV6-1, with D perhaps TRBD1 or TRBD2 (5 bases each). Germline V lookup: CDR1 MNHNS, CDR2 SASEGT. Trimming stripped 5 bases from V and 0 bases from J, with 15 bases between. The CDR3 sequence is 16 residues long. CDR3 amino acids: CASSNRGAISTDTQYF. CDR3 sequence (DNA): TGTGCCAGCAGTAATCGAGGGGCTATAAGCACAGATACGCAGTATTTT.

This clonotype was counted ten times or more. V and J are TRBV6-2 or TRBV6-3 and TRBJ2-7; D is possibly TRBD2 (6 bases). V shed 4 bases and J shed 1 base, with 14 bases lying between them. From germline, CDR1 is MNHEY and CDR2 SVGEGT. This CDR3 has 15 residues. Written as DNA, the CDR3 is TGTGCCAGCAGTTCCTCGGGAGTCCGGTCCTACGAGCAGTACGTC. Translation gives CASSSSGVRSYEQYV.

This clonotype turned up a few times. The chain's CDR3 is CASSRQGHQPQHF. CDR3 nucleotides: TGTGCCAGCAGCCGACAGGGTCATCAGCCCCAGCATTTT. The J gene is TRBJ1-5, the V gene TRBV6-6; 7 bases agree with TRBD1. The CDR3 covers 13 residues. Losses at the gene ends were 6 bases for V and 5 bases for J; bases not matched to a gene: 4. Germline loops: CDR1 MNHNY, CDR2 SVGAGI (reference sequence).

This clonotype was picked up a small number of times. The chain joins TRBV20-1 to TRBJ1-2; 7 bases agree with TRBD1. Germline V gene data show CDR1 as DFQATT and CDR2 as SNEGSKA (reference sequence). V gave up 4 bases and J gave up 10 bases; unmatched junction bases: 12. The CDR3 extends over 13 amino acids. DNA for the CDR3: TGCAGTGCTACCGCGGGGGCAGGGGGTGTCTACACCTTC. Residues: CSATAGAGGVYTF.

The chain employs TRBV7-9 and TRBJ1-2; D perhaps matches TRBD1 (6 bases). The V gene lost 5 bases and the J gene lost 9 bases, with 22 bases spanning the gap. The CDR3 covers 15 residues. Germline-derived CDR1 and CDR2 are SEHNR and FQNEAQ (reference sequence). CDR3 region: CASSLFKLQGGSYTF. CDR3 nucleotide sequence: TGTGCCAGCAGCCTATTCAAATTACAGGGTGGCAGCTACACCTTC.

This clonotype was counted at least ten times. The chain combines TRBV6-5 with TRBJ1-1; D gene unclear. This CDR3 region has 13 residues. The germline V gene has CDR1 MNHEY and CDR2 SVGAGI. V gave up 2 bases and J gave up 5 bases, with 9 bases separating them. CDR3 residues: CASSYRGYTEAFF. Here the CDR3 DNA reads TGTGCCAGCAGTTACCGCGGGTATACTGAAGCTTTCTTT.

The sample holds many counts of this clonotype. This chain joins TRBV7-2 and TRBJ1-3; D is undetermined. Per the germline V gene, CDR1 is SGHTA and CDR2 is FQGNSA. The CDR3 contains 17 residues. V shed 7 bases and J shed 0 bases, with 19 bases lying between them. This CDR3 is CASTPTPRPVSGNTIYF. CDR3 DNA sequence: TGTGCCAGCACCCCCACGCCAAGACCCGTCTCTGGAAACACCATATATTTT.

This chain uses TRBV20-1 with TRBJ2-3, with 8 bases matching TRBD2. The J segment lost 0 bases and the V segment lost 2 bases, leaving 13 bases of the junction unmatched. The CDR3 covers 18 residues. Germline V lookup: CDR1 DFQATT, CDR2 SNEGSKA (reference sequence). CDR3 residues: CSARQFTGGLHSTDTQYF. For the CDR3, the DNA is TGCAGTGCTAGACAGTTCACGGGAGGGCTACATAGCACAGATACGCAGTATTTT.